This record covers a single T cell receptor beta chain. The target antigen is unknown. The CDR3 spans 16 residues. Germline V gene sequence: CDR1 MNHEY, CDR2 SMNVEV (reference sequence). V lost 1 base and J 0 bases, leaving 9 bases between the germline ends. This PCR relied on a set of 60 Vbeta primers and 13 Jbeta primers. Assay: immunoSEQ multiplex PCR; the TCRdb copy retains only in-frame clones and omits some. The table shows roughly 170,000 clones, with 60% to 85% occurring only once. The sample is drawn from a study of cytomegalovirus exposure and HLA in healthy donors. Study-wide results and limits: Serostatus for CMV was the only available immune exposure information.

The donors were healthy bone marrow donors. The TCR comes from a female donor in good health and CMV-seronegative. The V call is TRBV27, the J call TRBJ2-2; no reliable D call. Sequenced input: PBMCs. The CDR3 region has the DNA TGTGCCAGCAGTTTATATTCAGGCTCGAACACCGGGGAGCTGTTTTTT. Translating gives CASSLYSGSNTGELFF.